This T cell receptor (beta chain) was captured in a study of shared clonotypes between healthy human individuals. Study outcomes and limitations: Memory subsets had estimated richness that was generally smaller than that of naive subsets. Blood alone was sampled, and tissue repertoires likely differ.

Worth noting for this clone: Its antigen is currently unknown.

Generated by immunoSEQ multiplex PCR, the TCRdb table keeps only in-frame clones and is missing some. The sample yields approximately 2,300,000 clones, around 90% seen once. The CDR3 has 15 residues. Germline CDR1 reads SGHAT; CDR2 reads FQNNGV. V gave up 5 bases and J gave up 0 bases, with 8 bases separating them. The chain is built from TRBV11-2 and TRBJ2-6; no clear D. Sequencing was performed on naive CD4+ T cells from PBMCs. Stated subset: CD45RA+ positively selected. The origin of this receptor is a man in his late teens or twenties in good health. Some clones in this sample may be carry-over from other donors' samples. CDR3 DNA: TGTGCCAGCAGCCCCAAGCCCTCTGGGGCCAACGTCCTGACTTTC. This sequence encodes CASSPKPSGANVLTF.